This TCR beta chain was captured in a study of shared clonotypes between healthy human individuals. General observations from the study: Read depth was anticipated to influence clonotype sharing among donors.

In this sample, this clone turned up once. Antigen specificity is unknown. A single base is all that separates this from a far larger clone, so a read error is likely. Unsorted PBMC DNA sequencing spanned ten immunoSEQ deep assay plates. TCRdb's copy holds only in-frame clones and misses some; the assay was immunoSEQ multiplex PCR. The table has some 490,000 clones, around 80% seen once. The CDR3 sequence is 16 residues long. In germline, CDR1 is LNHNV, CDR2 YYDKDF (reference sequence). The TCR comes from a woman aged 40 to 50 in good health. Some clones in this sample may be carry-over from other donors' samples. The chain employs TRBV15 and TRBJ2-7, with D perhaps matching TRBD2 (7 bases). The sample was PBMCs. CDR3 region: CAASLQMRGPPYEQYF. DNA for the CDR3: TGTGCCGCCAGCTTGCAAATGCGGGGGCCACCCTACGAGCAGTACTTC.